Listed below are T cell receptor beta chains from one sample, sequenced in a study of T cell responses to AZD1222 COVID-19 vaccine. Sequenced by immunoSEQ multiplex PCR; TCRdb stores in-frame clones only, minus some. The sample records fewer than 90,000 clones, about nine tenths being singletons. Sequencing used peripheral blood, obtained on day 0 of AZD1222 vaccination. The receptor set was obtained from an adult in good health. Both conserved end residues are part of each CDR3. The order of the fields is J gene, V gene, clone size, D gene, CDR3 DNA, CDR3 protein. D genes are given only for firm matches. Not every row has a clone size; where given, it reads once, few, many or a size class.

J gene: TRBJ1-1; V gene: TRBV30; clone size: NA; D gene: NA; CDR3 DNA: TGTGCCTGGAGTTGGCGGGGGCCGAACACTGAAGCTTTCTTT; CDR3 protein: CAWSWRGPNTEAFF
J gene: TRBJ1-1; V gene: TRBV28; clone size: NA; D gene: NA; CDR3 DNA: TGTGCCATCCAGCGGGGGAATGAGCGAGCTTTCTTT; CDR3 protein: CAIQRGNERAFF
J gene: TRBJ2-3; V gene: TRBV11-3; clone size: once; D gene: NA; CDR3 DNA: TGTGCCAGCAGCTTCTCCCAGCGAGATACGCAGTATTTT; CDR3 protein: CASSFSQRDTQYF
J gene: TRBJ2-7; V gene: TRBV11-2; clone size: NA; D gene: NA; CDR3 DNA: TGTGCCAGCAGCTTAGATCAGGCGACCTGGGAGCAGTACTTC; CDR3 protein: CASSLDQATWEQYF
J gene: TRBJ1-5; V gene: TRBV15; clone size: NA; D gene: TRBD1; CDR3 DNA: TGTGCCACCAGCAGGGGTGGGACAGGGGTTGATCAGCCCCAGCATTTT; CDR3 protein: CATSRGGTGVDQPQHF
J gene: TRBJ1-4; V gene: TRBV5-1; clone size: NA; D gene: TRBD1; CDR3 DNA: TGCGCCAGCAGCTCGACAGGGGCCTGGGGTGAAAAACTGTTTTTT; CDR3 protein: CASSSTGAWGEKLFF
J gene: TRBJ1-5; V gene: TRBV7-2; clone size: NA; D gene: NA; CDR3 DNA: TGTGCCAGCAGCCTTCAGGGGATGGGGGTAAGGGCGCCCCAGCATTTT; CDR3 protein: CASSLQGMGVRAPQHF
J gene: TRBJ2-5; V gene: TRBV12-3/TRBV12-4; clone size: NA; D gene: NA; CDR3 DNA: TGTGCCAGCACCCTATTTGGCGAGACCCAGTACTTC; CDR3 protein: CASTLFGETQYF
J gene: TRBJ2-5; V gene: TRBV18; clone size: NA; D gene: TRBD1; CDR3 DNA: TGTGCCAGCTCACCCGGGACAGGGGGAGAGACCCAGTACTTC; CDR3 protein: CASSPGTGGETQYF
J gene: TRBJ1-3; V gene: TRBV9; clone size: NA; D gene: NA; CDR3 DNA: TGTGCCAGCAGCGAATCGGGACTCCACTCTGGAAACACCATATATTTT; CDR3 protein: CASSESGLHSGNTIYF
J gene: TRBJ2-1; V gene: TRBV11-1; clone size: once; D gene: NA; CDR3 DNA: TGTGCCAGCAGCTTAGAACTGTCGCAGCGCAATGAGCAGTTCTTC; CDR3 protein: CASSLELSQRNEQFF
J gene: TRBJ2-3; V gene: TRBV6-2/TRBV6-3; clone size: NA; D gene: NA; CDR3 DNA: TGTGCCAGCAGTTTCAGGGACCCGGTCACAGATACGCAGTATTTT; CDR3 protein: CASSFRDPVTDTQYF
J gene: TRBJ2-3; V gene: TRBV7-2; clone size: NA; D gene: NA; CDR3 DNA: TGTGCCAGCAGCGCCGTGGTAGGGAGCACAGATACGCAGTATTTT; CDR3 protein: CASSAVVGSTDTQYF
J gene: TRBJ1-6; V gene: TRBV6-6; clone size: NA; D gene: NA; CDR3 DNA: TGTGCCAGCAGTTACGGGGATAATTCACCCCTCCACTTT; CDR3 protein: CASSYGDNSPLHF
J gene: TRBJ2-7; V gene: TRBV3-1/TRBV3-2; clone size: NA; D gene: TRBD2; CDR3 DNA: TGTGCCAGCAGCTTGGGACTAGCGGGGGACTACGAGCAGTACTTC; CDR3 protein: CASSLGLAGDYEQYF
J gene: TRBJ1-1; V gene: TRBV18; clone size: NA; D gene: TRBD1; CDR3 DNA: TGTGCCAGCTCACGCTCCTTGGGTGACAGGGGAGGAACTGAAGCTTTCTTT; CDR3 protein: CASSRSLGDRGGTEAFF
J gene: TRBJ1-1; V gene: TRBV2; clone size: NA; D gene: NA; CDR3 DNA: TGTGCCAGCAGTACCATGACTGAAGCTTTCTTT; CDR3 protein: CASSTMTEAFF
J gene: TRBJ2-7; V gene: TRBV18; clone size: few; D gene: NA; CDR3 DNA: TGTGCCAGCTCACCAGGCGGACGTGGGGAGCAGTACTTC; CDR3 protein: CASSPGGRGEQYF
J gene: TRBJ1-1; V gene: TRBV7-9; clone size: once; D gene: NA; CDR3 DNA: TGTGCCAGCAGCTTAGACCCGCGGGTGAACACTGAAGCTTTCTTT; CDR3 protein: CASSLDPRVNTEAFF
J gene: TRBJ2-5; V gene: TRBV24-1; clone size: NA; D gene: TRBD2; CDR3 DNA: TGTGCCACCAGTGAACAAGCGGGAGGGCTATGGGAGACCCAGTACTTC; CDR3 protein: CATSEQAGGLWETQYF
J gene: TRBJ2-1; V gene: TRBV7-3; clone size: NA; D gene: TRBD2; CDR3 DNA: TGTGCCAGCAGCTTAAGTCTAGCGGGATTCGATGAGCAGTTCTTC; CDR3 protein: CASSLSLAGFDEQFF
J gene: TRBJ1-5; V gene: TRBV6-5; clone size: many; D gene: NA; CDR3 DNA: TGTGCCACCCATGGGAGGACTAGCAATCAGCCCCAGCATTTT; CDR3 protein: CATHGRTSNQPQHF
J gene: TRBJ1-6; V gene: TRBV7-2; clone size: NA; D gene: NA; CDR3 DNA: TGTGCCAGCAGCTCAACCCGACAGCTAAGGAATTCACCCCTCCACTTT; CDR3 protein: CASSSTRQLRNSPLHF
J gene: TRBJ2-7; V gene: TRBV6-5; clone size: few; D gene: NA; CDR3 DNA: TGTGCCAGCACAGCTTTCTCCTACGAGCAGTACTTC; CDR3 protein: CASTAFSYEQYF
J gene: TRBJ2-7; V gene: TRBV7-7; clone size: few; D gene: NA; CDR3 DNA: TGTGCCAGCAGCCCAGACCTCTCCTACGAGCAGTACTTC; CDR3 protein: CASSPDLSYEQYF
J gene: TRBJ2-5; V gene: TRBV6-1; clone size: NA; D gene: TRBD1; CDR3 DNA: TGTGCCAGCAGTGAATTTCTGGGCAGGGGGGAGACCCAGTACTTC; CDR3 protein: CASSEFLGRGETQYF
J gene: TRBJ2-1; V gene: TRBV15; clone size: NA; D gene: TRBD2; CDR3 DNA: TGTGCCACCAGCAGAGACGGGAGGTCCTACAATGAGCAGTTCTTC; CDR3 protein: CATSRDGRSYNEQFF
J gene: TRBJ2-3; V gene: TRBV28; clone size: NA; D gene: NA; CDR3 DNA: TGTGCTGCAGGGGCGGGTTTCACAGATACGCAGTATTTT; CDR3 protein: CAAGAGFTDTQYF
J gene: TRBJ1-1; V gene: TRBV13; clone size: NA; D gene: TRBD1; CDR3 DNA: TGTGCCAGCAGCATACGGACAGGGGGCTTGGGGAACACTGAAGCTTTCTTT; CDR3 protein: CASSIRTGGLGNTEAFF
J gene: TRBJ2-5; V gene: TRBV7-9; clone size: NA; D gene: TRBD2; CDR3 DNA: TGTGCCAGCAGCTTTAGCGGGAGGACCTATCAAGAGACCCAGTACTTC; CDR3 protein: CASSFSGRTYQETQYF
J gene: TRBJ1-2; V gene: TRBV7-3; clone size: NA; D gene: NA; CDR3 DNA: TGTGCCGTGTGGCTGGGGGTACAGGACTATGGCTACACCTTC; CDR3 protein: CAVWLGVQDYGYTF
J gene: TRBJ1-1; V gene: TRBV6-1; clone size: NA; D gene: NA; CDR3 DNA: TGTGCCAGCAGTGAAATTCGGGTGAACACTGAAGCTTTCTTT; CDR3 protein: CASSEIRVNTEAFF